Each of the 17 T cell receptor beta chains below was sequenced from the same sample in a study of metastatic and nonmetastatic thyroid tumors. TCRdb re-called the PCR reads via MiXCR. The top ten clones hold under 8% of a sample with roughly 65,000 clones, approximately 15% of them seen once. Each patient came to thyroid surgery without any prior treatment (of any kind). Material for sequencing was blood. Receptor source: a male donor with papillary thyroid cancer or a benign thyroid nodule (not recorded which). Some clones in this sample may be carry-over from other donors' samples.

This clone has more than one count but fewer than ten. The chain couples TRBV6-1 to TRBJ1-1, with D tentatively TRBD1 (6 bases). The germline V gene has CDR1 MNHNS and CDR2 SASEGT. The CDR3 consists of 14 residues. Deletions cut 6 bases from V and 4 bases from J, with 15 bases between. The CDR3 protein is CASRRDMVSTEAFF. Here the CDR3 DNA reads TGTGCCAGCAGGCGGGACATGGTAAGCACTGAAGCTTTCTTT.

In its sample, this clone was seen many times. Other DNA sequences of this sample code for an identical CDR3. V usage is TRBV15 and J usage is TRBJ2-1; the match to TRBD1 covers 8 bases. The germline V gene has CDR1 LNHNV and CDR2 YYDKDF (reference sequence). With 3 bases clipped from V and 7 bases from J, the junction kept 5 bases outside the gene matches. The CDR3 covers 14 residues. This CDR3 reads CATSRSTGGNEQFF. CDR3 coding DNA: TGTGCCACCAGCAGGTCTACAGGGGGGAATGAGCAGTTCTTC.

This clone was observed at least ten times. The chain links TRBV5-5 to TRBJ2-7; D possibly matches TRBD1 or TRBD2 (5 bases each). CDR3 length equals 15 residues. The germline V gene encodes CDR1 SGHKS and CDR2 YYEKEE (reference sequence). Trimming pared 4 bases from V and 6 bases from J, leaving 20 bases between. As DNA, the CDR3 is TGTGCCAGCAGCGGAACCGGGACGGTCTCTGTCGAGCAGTACGTC. It is translated as CASSGTGTVSVEQYV.

At least ten counts were recorded for this clone. The chain carries TRBV7-2 and TRBJ2-7; TRBD2 might be the D (6 bases). Germline V gives CDR1 SGHTA, CDR2 FQGNSA. Trimming took 5 bases from V and 6 from J, leaving 14 bases between them. The CDR3 loop spans 13 amino acids. The CDR3 region is CASSPHGGFEQYF. DNA for the CDR3: TGTGCCAGCAGCCCCCACGGGGGATTCGAGCAGTACTTC.

A word on this clone: This may come from a read error, since a much larger clone is one base off. The chain is built from TRBV29-1 and TRBJ2-2, with D unclear. CDR3 length: 12 residues. The V and J ends lost 8 bases and 1 base respectively, with 8 bases between them. CDR1 SQVTM and CDR2 ANQGSEA come from the germline V gene. CDR3 sequence (DNA): TGCAGCTTTGTAAAGAACACCGGGGAGCTGTTTTTT. It encodes CSFVKNTGELFF.

This clone was detected only a few times. Since a much larger clone is just one base distant, this may be a read error. The chain uses TRBV7-9 and TRBJ1-1; D unresolved. V dropped 7 bases and J dropped 2 bases, with 2 bases sitting between them. CDR3 size: 10 residues. CDR1 and CDR2 (germline): SEHNR, FQNEAQ (reference sequence). CDR3 protein: CASNNTEAFF. The CDR3 coding sequence is TGTGCCAGCAATAACACTGAAGCTTTCTTT.

This clone was seen repeatedly, ten times or more. The V call is TRBV4-1, the J call TRBJ1-1, with D unclear. Trimming took 3 bases from V and 6 from J, leaving 11 bases between them. CDR3 length: 13 residues. Germline V gene data show CDR1 as MGHRA and CDR2 as YSYEKL. CDR3 DNA sequence: TGCGCCAGCAGCCATGGGGAAGTAGCTGAAGCTTTCTTT. It is translated as CASSHGEVAEAFF.

This clone was recorded at least ten times. This chain uses TRBV6-5 with TRBJ1-6, with D unclear. CDR3 length equals 17 residues. The V end lost 0 bases, the J end lost 0 bases, and 9 bases lay between the germline ends. CDR1 is MNHEY and CDR2 is SVGAGI in the germline V gene. The CDR3, as DNA: TGTGCCAGCAGTTACTCGCACACGAGCTCCTATAATTCACCCCTCCACTTT. Amino acid sequence: CASSYSHTSSYNSPLHF.

This clone was observed many times. The gene calls are TRBV3-1 and TRBJ2-7; 16 nucleotides align to TRBD2. The ends lost 3 bases at V and 7 bases at J; junction bases unmatched: 3. Germline-derived CDR1 and CDR2 are LGHDT and YNNKEL (reference sequence). This CDR3 region has 15 residues. Here the CDR3 DNA reads TGTGCCAGCAGCCAGGGGACTAGCGGGAGGGGAGAGCAGTACTTC. Encoded protein: CASSQGTSGRGEQYF.

The chain combines TRBV2 with TRBJ1-2; D call uncertain. Trimming removed 6 bases at V and 2 bases at J, with 10 bases between. The CDR3 is 13 amino acids. From germline, CDR1 is SNHLY and CDR2 FYNNEI. CDR3 protein: CASSESGNYGYTF. In nucleotides, the CDR3 is TGTGCCAGCAGCGAATCGGGAAACTATGGCTACACCTTC.

Concerning this clone itself: This sequence may be a read error, since a much larger clone differs from it by one base. Additional DNA sequences in this sample encode the identical CDR3. The chain couples TRBV3-1 to TRBJ2-1; no firm D call. This CDR3 spans 13 amino acids. V lost 3 bases and J 6 bases, leaving 9 bases between the germline ends. The V gene's germline CDR1 is LGHDT and CDR2 YNNKEL (reference sequence). This chain's CDR3 is CASSHRTSNEQFF. CDR3 sequence (DNA): TGTGCCAGCAGCCATCGGACCAGCAATGAGCAGTTCTTC.

This clone was seen repeatedly, ten times or more. The sample holds other DNA sequences that translate to the same CDR3. The rearrangement links TRBV7-3 to TRBJ2-5; D may correspond to TRBD1 or TRBD2 (5 bases each). Germline V lookup: CDR1 SGHTA, CDR2 FQGTGA. The CDR3 totals 15 residues. Trimming took off 5 bases at V and 5 bases at J, with 18 bases between the two ends. The CDR3 protein is CASSPGTLLRETQYF. The DNA for the CDR3 is TGTGCCAGCAGCCCCGGGACCCTACTGAGGGAGACCCAGTACTTC. Together with reference TRBV7-3 and TRBJ2-5, the CDR3 gives the full variable domain: GAGVSQTPSNKVTEKGKYVELRCDPISGHTALYWYRQSLGQGPEFLIYFQGTGAADDSGLPNDRFFAVRPEGSVSTLKIQRTERGDSAVYLCASSPGTLLRETQYFGPGTRLLVL.

A remark on this clone: The sample has other DNA sequences that encode this CDR3 too. The chain links TRBV6-9 to TRBJ2-2; weak D call: TRBD2 (6 bases). The CDR3 has 21 residues. Germline CDR1 is MNHGY and CDR2 is SVAAGI. V was cut by 2 bases and J by 3 bases, with 28 bases left in between. The CDR3 sequence: CASSYRGLGLAGGPDTGELFF. The CDR3 region has the DNA TGTGCCAGCAGTTATAGAGGCCTGGGTCTAGCTGGAGGGCCCGACACCGGGGAGCTGTTTTTT.

This clone was found many times. For the CDR3, the DNA is TGTGCCAGCAGCCTGGGTGGGACCATATATTTT. Amino acids: CASSLGGTIYF. V and J are TRBV11-2 and TRBJ1-3; D gene uncertain. V was clipped by 5 bases and J by 10 bases, with 9 bases between them. The CDR3 loop spans 11 amino acids. The germline V gene encodes CDR1 SGHAT and CDR2 FQNNGV.

As for this clone: One end of the junction does not line up with germline, which may come from a read error. The rearrangement joins TRBV25-1 to TRBJ2-4; 7 bases agree with TRBD1. The CDR3 length is 13 residues. Germline V gene data show CDR1 as MGHDK and CDR2 as SYGVNS. CDR3 sequence (DNA): TGTGCCAGCAGTTCTGCCACAGGGGCACCGTCCATCTTC. Residues: CASSSATGAPSIF.

The sample holds many counts of this clone. The chain uses TRBV5-4 and TRBJ2-3; TRBD2 is a possible D gene (6 bases). Deletions cut 3 bases from V and 4 bases from J, with 12 bases between. CDR3 length: 14 amino acids. The germline gives CDR1 SGHNT, CDR2 YYREEE (reference sequence). Here the CDR3 DNA reads TGTGCCAGCAGCTCAAAGGAGGGCCCAGATACGCAGTATTTT. It is translated as CASSSKEGPDTQYF.

At least ten counts were recorded for this clone. One end of the junction fails to match germline, which may point to a read error. The genes are TRBV7-7 and TRBJ2-1; 14 bases match TRBD2. Germline values: CDR1 SSHAT, CDR2 FNYEAQ (reference sequence). The CDR3 sequence is 17 residues long. In DNA form, the CDR3 reads TGTGCTAGCAGCTCGGGACTAGCGGGGGAACCTTACAATGAGCAGTTCTTC. Encoded protein: CASSSGLAGEPYNEQFF.